This TCR beta chain emerged from a study of TIL therapy for anti-PD-1-resistant metastatic lung cancer. This clone was seen a single time. Time point of the sample: pre-treatment sample, taken before nivolumab and TIL therapy. Sequencing used immunoSEQ v3. Libraries were prepared by immunoSEQ multiplex PCR; TCRdb keeps only in-frame clonotypes and omits some of them. Of about 32,000 clones listed, just under 75% were seen once; the top ten hold less than 3%. This CDR3 contains 14 residues. The J segment lost 3 bases and the V segment lost 5 bases, leaving 3 bases of the junction unmatched. CDR1 and CDR2 (germline): MRHNA, SNTAGT.

This sequence was found in a woman between 25 and 85 years old with non-small cell lung cancer. This sample comprised blood, obtained at baseline. The gene calls are TRBV6-4 and TRBJ1-2, with 10 bases matching TRBD1. As DNA, the CDR3 is TGTGCCAGCAGTCGGGACAGGGGCGACTATGGCTACACCTTC. Translation gives CASSRDRGDYGYTF.